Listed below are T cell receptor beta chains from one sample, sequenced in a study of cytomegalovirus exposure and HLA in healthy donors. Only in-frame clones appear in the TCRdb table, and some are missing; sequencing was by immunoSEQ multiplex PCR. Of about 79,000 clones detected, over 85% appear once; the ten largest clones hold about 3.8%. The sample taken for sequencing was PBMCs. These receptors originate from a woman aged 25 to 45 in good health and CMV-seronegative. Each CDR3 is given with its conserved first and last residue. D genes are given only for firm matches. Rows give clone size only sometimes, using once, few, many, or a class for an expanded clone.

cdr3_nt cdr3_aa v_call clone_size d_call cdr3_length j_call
TGTGCCAGCAGCAAGGCGGGGGGCCACGAGCAGTACTTC CASSKAGGHEQYF TRBV21-1 - - 13 TRBJ2-7
TGTGCCAGCTCACCACTCATCATGTGGGGGGACACTGAAGCTTTCTTT CASSPLIMWGDTEAFF TRBV18 - - 16 TRBJ1-1
TGTGCCAGCAGCCTCGGGACAGGGATCGGCTACACCTTC CASSLGTGIGYTF TRBV9 - TRBD1 13 TRBJ1-2
TGTGCCAGCAGTAAAGGGGGGGGCCGGGAGACCCAGTACTTC CASSKGGGRETQYF TRBV6-6 - - 14 TRBJ2-5
TGTGCCAGCAGCCCGGGACTCCCCGGAGAGACCCAGTACTTC CASSPGLPGETQYF TRBV5-4 - - 14 TRBJ2-5
TGTGCCAGCAGCTGGGCGGGGGAATTCCAAGAGACCCAGTACTTC CASSWAGEFQETQYF TRBV5-6 - TRBD2 15 TRBJ2-5
TGTGCCAGTAGTATAGGTCCCGGGACAGGGGTTCGCAATGAGCAGTTCTTC CASSIGPGTGVRNEQFF TRBV19 once TRBD1 17 TRBJ2-1
TGCGCCAGCAGTTACAGCTCCTACAATGAGCAGTTCTTC CASSYSSYNEQFF TRBV5-1 - - 13 TRBJ2-1
TGCGCCAGCAGCTTAGACAGGCCTAGCTCTGGGGCCAACGTCCTGACTTTC CASSLDRPSSGANVLTF TRBV5-1 - - 17 TRBJ2-6
TGTGCCAGCTCACCACTGGGGACAGGGGGCGAAACGGAGACCCAGTACTTC CASSPLGTGGETETQYF TRBV18 - TRBD1 17 TRBJ2-5
TGTGCCAGCAGAAGGACAGAGAACACTGAAGCTTTCTTT CASRRTENTEAFF TRBV6-5 once - 13 TRBJ1-1
TGTGCCAGCTCAGTCCAGGAGGTGGAAAAACTGTTTTTT CASSVQEVEKLFF TRBV18 - - 13 TRBJ1-4
TGCGCCAGCGTTCCTTACGGGACTAGCGACCAAGAGACCCAGTACTTC CASVPYGTSDQETQYF TRBV5-1 - TRBD2 16 TRBJ2-5
TGTGCCAGTAGTCCCCTCCTGAGCGCGAACACTGAAGCTTTCTTT CASSPLLSANTEAFF TRBV19 - - 15 TRBJ1-1
TGTGCCATCAGGACATCCCGTAACACCATATATTTT CAIRTSRNTIYF TRBV10-3 few - 12 TRBJ1-3
TGTGCCTGGAGTGGCGGGGGGAATCAGCCCCAGCATTTT CAWSGGGNQPQHF TRBV30 - - 13 TRBJ1-5
TGTGCCAGTAGTCCACCGGACAGGGGGCCCGGCTACACCTTC CASSPPDRGPGYTF TRBV19 - TRBD1 14 TRBJ1-2
TGTGCCAGCAGCAGAAGGACTAGCGGGGGTTATACGCAGTATTTT CASSRRTSGGYTQYF TRBV9 - TRBD2 15 TRBJ2-3
TGCGCCAGCAGCTTGGCTCTAGTGCAGTACTTC CASSLALVQYF TRBV5-1 - - 11 TRBJ2-5
TGCGCCAGCAGCTTGGCCCTGATAGGAGACGAGCAGTACTTC CASSLALIGDEQYF TRBV5-1 - - 14 TRBJ2-7
TGCGCCAGCAGCATGACCCCACAGGGGGTACGGGGCACAGATACGCAGTATTTT CASSMTPQGVRGTDTQYF TRBV5-1 - TRBD1 18 TRBJ2-3
TGTGCCAGTAGTACCGGGCCCCCGGGGGAGACCCAGTACTTC CASSTGPPGETQYF TRBV19 - - 14 TRBJ2-5
TGTGCCAGCAGTTTGAAGACAGGGGGTCAGCCCCAGCATTTT CASSLKTGGQPQHF TRBV27 - TRBD1 14 TRBJ1-5
TGTGCCAGTAGTGGAGTGAACACTGAAGCTTTCTTT CASSGVNTEAFF TRBV19 - - 12 TRBJ1-1
TGTGCCAGCAGTGAAGCAGGGACTAGCGGGGGGCCCCCAGATACGCAGTATTTT CASSEAGTSGGPPDTQYF TRBV28 - TRBD2 18 TRBJ2-3
TGTGCCAGCAGCCCAACCCCCGGGGACACCGGGGAGCTGTTTTTT CASSPTPGDTGELFF TRBV11-3 - - 15 TRBJ2-2
TGTGCCAGCAGTCCTGGCGGGACTAGCGGAACAGATACGCAGTATTTT CASSPGGTSGTDTQYF TRBV28 - TRBD2 16 TRBJ2-3
TGTGCCAGCAGCCAGCGGGGGGCGTATGAAAAACTGTTTTTT CASSQRGAYEKLFF TRBV4-2 once - 14 TRBJ1-4
TGTGCCAGCAGCTTAGCTATGGAGTTCTATGGCTACACCTTC CASSLAMEFYGYTF TRBV7-8 - - 14 TRBJ1-2
TGTGCCAGCAGCCGTGGGACAGCGAACACTGAAGCTTTCTTT CASSRGTANTEAFF TRBV11-2 - TRBD1 14 TRBJ1-1
TGTGCCAGCAGCCGTGGACTAGCGGGAGGGCCGGCGGAGAATGAGCAGTTCTTC CASSRGLAGGPAENEQFF TRBV4-2 - TRBD2 18 TRBJ2-1
TGCGCCAGCATCCTTTCGGGAGGCACTGAAGCTTTCTTT CASILSGGTEAFF TRBV10-2 - - 13 TRBJ1-1
TGTGCTAGTGGTTTGGTACTTAGCGGGAGTTACAATGAGCAGTTCTTC CASGLVLSGSYNEQFF TRBV12-5 - TRBD2 16 TRBJ2-1
TGTGCCACCAGCAGAGGTCGCCTAGCCTACGAGCAGTACTTC CATSRGRLAYEQYF TRBV15 - - 14 TRBJ2-7
TGTGCCAGCAGCTTATCGTCGGACAGGGGGACCTACGAGCAGTACTTC CASSLSSDRGTYEQYF TRBV7-2 - TRBD1 16 TRBJ2-7
TGTGCCAGCAGCCCATTCCAGGGGAACTTCTTGAACACCGGGGAGCTGTTTTTT CASSPFQGNFLNTGELFF TRBV5-6 - - 18 TRBJ2-2
TGTGCCAGCAGCCCCGAACCACAGGGGGGCTATGGCTACACCTTC CASSPEPQGGYGYTF TRBV7-2 - TRBD1 15 TRBJ1-2
TGTGCCAGCAGCTCCAGACAGGGAGGCAATGAGCAGTTCTTC CASSSRQGGNEQFF TRBV11-3 - - 14 TRBJ2-1
TGTGCCAGCAGTTTTGTGGACAGGGAAAGTGGCTACACCTTC CASSFVDRESGYTF TRBV28 - TRBD1 14 TRBJ1-2
TGTGCCAGCAGCTTGACAGGGACCCATGGCTACACCTTC CASSLTGTHGYTF TRBV7-9 - TRBD1 13 TRBJ1-2